The 29 T cell receptor beta chains listed next were all sequenced from one sample in a study of T cell repertoires in cytomegalovirus infection (dated by TCRdb to between 2018 and 2021). This sample's treatment or condition label indicates: in vitro stimulation with specific CMV peptide epitopes to enrich CMV-specific T cells. Their antigens are not known. Instrument on record: Illumina HiSeq 1500. TCRdb applied fastp at Q25 and MiXCR to the public reads, then kept only in-frame beta chains. Rows are combined by CDR3 protein, so each entry shows the most common genes and DNA. A total of fewer than 950,000 distinct CDR3 sequences appear in this sample, about 33% of them only once. Of the sample, 12% is held by the ten largest clones. The sequencing here drew on cultured CD8+ T cells from PBMCs, taken from culture after CMV antigen stimulation. The origin of the receptors is a human donor in good health (CMV status not recorded). Some clones in this sample may be carry-over from other donors' samples.

This clonotype has a handful of counts. The J gene is TRBJ2-7, the V gene TRBV7-4; TRBD1 matches 7 bases. In germline, CDR1 is SGHVT, CDR2 SQSDAQ. The ends lost 5 bases at V and 4 bases at J; junction bases unmatched: 11. The CDR3 runs to 15 residues. The CDR3: CASSPGQINKYEQYV. The DNA for the CDR3 is TGTGCCAGCAGCCCGGGACAGATTAACAAATACGAGCAGTACGTC.

The chain joins TRBV20-1 to TRBJ2-2; D gene uncertain. Per the germline V gene, CDR1 is DFQATT and CDR2 is SNEGSKA (reference sequence). Between the trimmed V and J ends, which lost 5 bases and 1 base, there was a span of 20 bases. The CDR3 sequence is 17 residues long. Written as DNA, the CDR3 is TGCAGTGCTGAGCGACCGAGACTCCGGTTGAACACCGGGGAGCTGTTTTTT. Protein sequence: CSAERPRLRLNTGELFF.

In regard to this clonotype: An end of the junction does not agree with germline; a read error may underlie this. The chain uses TRBV5-3 and TRBJ1-2; D remains unclear. TRBV5-3 is given ORF status, its function remaining uncertain. There are 13 residues in the CDR3. The CDR3 spells CASSLPVGYGYTF. CDR3 bases: TGTGCCAGCAGCTTGCCAGTCGGCTATGGCTACACCTTC.

This clonotype was detected only a few times. The chain combines TRBV19 with TRBJ2-1; possibly TRBD2 for D (6 bases). Germline V lookup: CDR1 LNHDA, CDR2 SQIVND (reference sequence). V was trimmed by 11 bases and J by 4 bases, leaving 12 bases between them. This CDR3 comprises 12 residues. CDR3 amino acids: CACTGTYNEQFF. The CDR3 coding sequence is TGTGCCTGCACCGGGACTTACAATGAGCAGTTCTTC.

Ten or more counts support this clonotype. The chain couples TRBV19 to TRBJ2-7; maybe TRBD1 (6 bases). Between the trimmed V and J ends, which lost 8 bases and 0 bases, there was a span of 8 bases. The CDR3 is 12 residues long. CDR1 LNHDA and CDR2 SQIVND come from the germline V gene (reference sequence). The CDR3 is CASATGSYEQYF. In DNA form, the CDR3 reads TGTGCCAGTGCGACAGGCTCCTACGAGCAGTACTTC.

This clonotype was counted at least ten times. The gene calls are TRBV7-9 and TRBJ2-1, with TRBD1 as a possible D gene (7 bases). Trimming removed 4 bases at V and 7 bases at J, with 14 bases between. The CDR3 has 14 amino acids. Germline values: CDR1 SEHNR, CDR2 FQNEAQ (reference sequence). CDR3 sequence (DNA): TGTGCCAGCAGCTCGACAGGGACTCGTAATGAGCAGTTCTTC. This gives the protein CASSSTGTRNEQFF.

This chain links TRBV27 with TRBJ2-1; no definite D call. With 4 bases removed from V and 4 bases from J, the gap between germline ends came to 11 bases. The germline gives CDR1 MNHEY, CDR2 SMNVEV (reference sequence). The CDR3 sequence is 14 residues long. Here the CDR3 reads CASSSLRLYNEQFF. Written as DNA, the CDR3 is TGTGCCAGCAGTTCCTTGCGGCTTTACAATGAGCAGTTCTTC.

The chain has TRBV7-9 and TRBJ2-7; D unclear. V lost 4 bases, J lost 5 bases, and 15 bases lay in between. Germline V gene lookup returns CDR1 SEHNR and CDR2 FQNEAQ (reference sequence). The CDR3 runs to 14 residues. The CDR3 spells CASSSRFERDEQYF. DNA of the CDR3: TGTGCCAGCAGCTCTCGCTTCGAAAGAGACGAGCAGTACTTC. Filled out from reference TRBV7-9 and TRBJ2-7, the complete variable domain reads DTGVSQNPRHKITKRGQNVTFRCDPISEHNRLYWYRQTLGQGPEFLTYFQNEAQLEKSRLLSDRFSAERPKGSFSTLEIQRTEQGDSAMYLCASSSRFERDEQYFGPGTRLTVT.

This clonotype was picked up many times. This rearrangement joins TRBV12-3 or TRBV12-4 to TRBJ2-7, with a possible D match to TRBD2 (6 bases). This CDR3 is 12 amino acids long. The V end was cut by 3 bases, the J end by 5 bases, with 8 bases between. The CDR3 sequence: CASSFGGNEQYV. In DNA form, the CDR3 reads TGTGCCAGCAGTTTCGGGGGTAACGAGCAGTACGTC.

The count of this clonotype is one. V and J are TRBV7-2 and TRBJ1-1, with D possibly TRBD1 on 5 matching bases. V gave up 2 bases and J gave up 8 bases, with 12 bases separating them. The CDR3 is 13 amino acids. Germline V gives CDR1 SGHTA, CDR2 FQGNSA. The CDR3 reads CASSLWGTQEAFF. In DNA form, the CDR3 reads TGTGCCAGCAGCTTATGGGGGACTCAAGAAGCTTTCTTT. The variable domain in full, with the rest retrieved from reference TRBV7-2 and TRBJ1-1, is GAGVSQSPSNKVTEKGKDVELRCDPISGHTALYWYRQSLGQGLEFLIYFQGNSAPDKSGLPSDRFSAERTGGSVSTLTIQRTQQEDSAVYLCASSLWGTQEAFFGQGTRLTVV.

This rearrangement joins TRBV5-1 to TRBJ1-1; D perhaps matches TRBD1 (5 bases). Germline V gives CDR1 SGHRS, CDR2 YFSETQ. The CDR3 sequence is 15 residues long. Trimming cost V 0 bases and J 5 bases, with 14 bases left between them. CDR3 residues: CASSLGGGMITEAFF. The CDR3 DNA reads as TGCGCCAGCAGCTTGGGGGGGGGGATGATTACTGAAGCTTTCTTT.

In its sample, this clonotype was seen many times. The J gene is TRBJ2-7, the V gene TRBV7-6; TRBD1 might be the D (6 bases). Germline V gene sequence: CDR1 SGHVS, CDR2 FNYEAQ. The CDR3 length is 14 residues. The V end was cut by 0 bases, the J end by 5 bases, with 11 bases between. CDR3: CASSLAQGSHEQYF. The CDR3 bases are TGTGCCAGCAGCTTAGCACAGGGTAGCCACGAGCAGTACTTC.

This clonotype appeared many times. The CDR3, as DNA: TGTGCCAGCAGCCACCTAACACGGGGGCTGGGCACCGGGGAGCTGTTTTTT. Amino acid sequence: CASSHLTRGLGTGELFF. The chain is built from TRBV7-8 and TRBJ2-2; perhaps D is TRBD1 or TRBD2 (6 bases each). Trimming took off 5 bases at V and 4 bases at J, with 20 bases between the two ends. The CDR3 totals 17 residues. Germline lookup yields CDR1 SGHVS and CDR2 FQNEAQ.

The sample holds a few counts of this clonotype. V usage is TRBV27 and J usage is TRBJ2-1; D is unclear. This CDR3 is built from 17 residues. The germline V gene encodes CDR1 MNHEY and CDR2 SMNVEV (reference sequence). The V and J ends lost 2 bases and 2 bases respectively, with 16 bases between them. Here the CDR3 DNA reads TGTGCCAGCAGTTTAATTCCCCGGCCGGGCGCCTACAATGAGCAGTTCTTC. Its translation is CASSLIPRPGAYNEQFF.

The chain uses TRBV19 and TRBJ2-7, with 8 nucleotides matching TRBD1. The trim removed 4 bases at V and 2 bases at J, leaving 4 bases unmatched. Germline lookup yields CDR1 LNHDA and CDR2 SQIVND (reference sequence). CDR3 length equals 14 residues. The CDR3 protein is CASSKGQGAYEQYF. The CDR3 nucleotides are TGTGCCAGTAGTAAAGGACAGGGTGCCTACGAGCAGTACTTC.

This clonotype was seen a few times. The genes are TRBV5-5 and TRBJ2-7; D is possibly TRBD1 (6 bases). CDR3 length: 15 residues. CDR1 SGHKS and CDR2 YYEKEE come from the germline V gene (reference sequence). Trimming pared 4 bases from V and 0 bases from J, leaving 14 bases between. The CDR3 DNA reads TGTGCCAGCAGCCCGAGACAGGAGAGCTCCTACGAGCAGTACGTC. This sequence encodes CASSPRQESSYEQYV.

V and J are TRBV7-6 and TRBJ2-1, with 10 positions matching TRBD2. Looked up from germline, CDR1 is SGHVS and CDR2 is FNYEAQ. V lost 5 bases and J lost 8; bases outside the gene matches: 6. The CDR3 runs to 14 residues. The CDR3: CASSQSGGADEQFF. The CDR3 DNA reads TGTGCCAGCAGCCAGAGCGGGGGGGCGGATGAGCAGTTCTTC. The complete variable domain, with remaining parts taken from reference TRBV7-6 and TRBJ2-1, reads GAGVSQSPRYKVTKRGQDVALRCDPISGHVSLYWYRQALGQGPEFLTYFNYEAQQDKSGLPNDRFSAERPEGSISTLTIQRTEQRDSAMYRCASSQSGGADEQFFGPGTRLTVL.

The chain couples TRBV2 to TRBJ1-6; D not resolved. The V end lost 6 bases, the J end lost 1 base, and 19 bases lay between the germline ends. CDR3 size: 18 residues. Germline values: CDR1 SNHLY, CDR2 FYNNEI. The CDR3 region has the DNA TGTGCCAGCAGACCGGGTCCCTCGGGGTTTTCCTATAATTCACCCCTCCACTTT. This translates into CASRPGPSGFSYNSPLHF. The whole variable domain, remainder taken from reference TRBV2 and TRBJ1-6, is EPEVTQTPSHQVTQMGQEVILRCVPISNHLYFYWYRQILGQKVEFLVSFYNNEISEKSEIFDDQFSVERPDGSNFTLKIRSTKLEDSAMYFCASRPGPSGFSYNSPLHFGNGTRLTVT.

This sequence joins TRBV5-6 and TRBJ1-2; D not resolved. Germline V gene lookup returns CDR1 SGHDT and CDR2 YYEEEE. V lost 4 bases and J 4 bases, leaving 8 bases between the germline ends. This CDR3 comprises 12 residues. In DNA, the CDR3 is TGTGCCAGCAGCAGACGGACCTATGGCTACACCTTC. It encodes CASSRRTYGYTF.

This clonotype has only a few counts. The gene calls are TRBV5-1 and TRBJ2-1; TRBD2 matches at 9 bases. V was pared by 0 bases and J by 4 bases, with 8 bases of the junction left unmatched. The CDR3 loop spans 17 amino acids. Germline V gene sequence: CDR1 SGHRS, CDR2 YFSETQ. The CDR3 spells CASSLEGGGAGYNEQFF. The DNA for the CDR3 is TGCGCCAGCAGCTTGGAGGGCGGGGGGGCCGGTTACAATGAGCAGTTCTTC.

For the CDR3, the DNA is TGTGCCAGCAGTGCTCTAGCGGGGGGGCCCGGCGGGGAGCTGTTTTTT. Encoded protein: CASSALAGGPGGELFF. The chain is built from TRBV25-1 and TRBJ2-2; 12 positions match TRBD2. The CDR3 contains 16 residues. Germline assignment: CDR1 MGHDK and CDR2 SYGVNS. The V segment lost 4 bases and the J segment 7 bases; nucleotides outside the gene matches: 7.

The V and J genes are TRBV10-3 and TRBJ2-7; 7 nucleotides line up with TRBD2. The length of the CDR3 is 13 residues. Germline V gene lookup returns CDR1 ENHRY and CDR2 SYGVKD. V lost 6 bases to trimming and J lost 7 bases; unmatched junction nucleotides: 9. The CDR3 spells CAIRTNQGGEQYV. The CDR3, as DNA: TGTGCCATCAGGACTAACCAGGGAGGGGAGCAGTACGTC.

V gene TRBV5-5 combines with J gene TRBJ2-1; TRBD1 is a possible D gene (6 bases). V dropped 4 bases and J dropped 8 bases, with 10 bases sitting between them. CDR1 SGHKS and CDR2 YYEKEE come from the germline V gene (reference sequence). The CDR3 covers 12 residues. The CDR3 bases are TGTGCCAGCAGCCATACAGGGTATGAGCAGTTCTTC. Translated, it gives CASSHTGYEQFF.

The rearrangement joins TRBV10-3 to TRBJ2-5; D possibly uses TRBD1 or TRBD2 (6 bases each). The V end lost 2 bases, the J end lost 2 bases, and 15 bases lay between the germline ends. Per germline, CDR1 ENHRY and CDR2 SYGVKD. The CDR3 totals 16 residues. The chain's CDR3 is CAISEGPKGGQETQYF. CDR3 in DNA: TGTGCCATCAGTGAGGGCCCAAAGGGGGGTCAAGAGACCCAGTACTTC.

The chain has TRBV10-3 and TRBJ1-1, with TRBD1 matching over 7 bases. Germline trimming cut 9 bases from V and 1 base from J; bases unmatched to any gene: 2. Germline V gives CDR1 ENHRY, CDR2 SYGVKD. The CDR3 extends over 12 amino acids. Written as DNA, the CDR3 is TGTGCCATTTGGACAGGGAACACTGAAGCTTTCTTT. This sequence encodes CAIWTGNTEAFF.

This clonotype appeared many times. CDR3 DNA: TGTGCCAGCAGCCTCCGGACAGCTAAGAGCTCTGGAAACACCATATATTTT. Translating gives CASSLRTAKSSGNTIYF. V is TRBV5-4 and J is TRBJ1-3, with a possible D match to TRBD1 (6 bases). Germline V gene sequence: CDR1 SGHNT, CDR2 YYREEE (reference sequence). This CDR3 has 17 amino acids. Trimming removed 4 bases at V and 0 bases at J, with 17 bases between.

The chain carries TRBV7-9 and TRBJ2-3; 13 bases are shared with TRBD2. The germline gives CDR1 SEHNR, CDR2 FQNEAQ (reference sequence). With V trimmed by 4 bases and J by 2 bases, 3 bases remained unmatched. The length of the CDR3 is 16 residues. CDR3 DNA: TGTGCCAGCAGCTCGACTAGCGGGGGGCCCACAGATACGCAGTATTTT. Its translation: CASSSTSGGPTDTQYF. Full variable domain (outside the CDR3, taken from reference TRBV7-9 and TRBJ2-3): DTGVSQNPRHKITKRGQNVTFRCDPISEHNRLYWYRQTLGQGPEFLTYFQNEAQLEKSRLLSDRFSAERPKGSFSTLEIQRTEQGDSAMYLCASSSTSGGPTDTQYFGPGTRLTVL.

The chain is built from TRBV6-2 or TRBV6-3 and TRBJ1-1; D is perhaps TRBD1 (5 bases). Germline V gene sequence: CDR1 MNHEY, CDR2 SVGEGT. Trimming took off 5 bases at V and 1 base at J, with 11 bases between the two ends. The CDR3 sequence is 14 residues long. The CDR3 nucleotides are TGTGCCAGCAGTGGGACGGTCGCGAACACTGAAGCTTTCTTT. This translates into CASSGTVANTEAFF.

In its sample, this clonotype was seen many times. The rearrangement joins TRBV12-3 or TRBV12-4 to TRBJ2-1; 7 nucleotides agree with TRBD2. The CDR3 is made up of 14 amino acids. The ends lost 3 bases at V and 9 bases at J; junction bases unmatched: 8. CDR3 protein: CASSFTGGGGEQFF. DNA of the CDR3: TGTGCCAGCAGTTTCACGGGCGGGGGAGGTGAGCAGTTCTTC.